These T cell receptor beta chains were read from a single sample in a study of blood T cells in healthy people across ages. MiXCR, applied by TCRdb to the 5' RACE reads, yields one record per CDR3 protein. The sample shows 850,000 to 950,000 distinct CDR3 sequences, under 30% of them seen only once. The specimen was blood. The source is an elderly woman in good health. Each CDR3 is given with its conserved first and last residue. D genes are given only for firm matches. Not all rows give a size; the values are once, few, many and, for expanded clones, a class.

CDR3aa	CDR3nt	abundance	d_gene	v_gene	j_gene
CASRGSGGSDTQYF	TGTGCCAGCAGGGGTAGCGGGGGATCAGATACGCAGTATTTT	many	TRBD2	TRBV25-1	TRBJ2-3
CAWSVRGGEAFF	TGTGCCTGGAGTGTACGGGGTGGTGAAGCTTTCTTT	.	.	TRBV30	TRBJ1-1
CASSKLAGGREQYF	TGTGCCAGCAGTAAACTAGCGGGGGGCCGTGAGCAGTACTTC	.	TRBD2	TRBV2	TRBJ2-7
CARPGRLSYEQYF	TGTGCCAGACCGGGGCGGCTATCCTACGAGCAGTACTTC	many	.	TRBV28	TRBJ2-7
CASSWGGGRSPLHF	TGTGCCAGCAGCTGGGGGGGCGGGAGGTCACCCCTCCACTTT	.	.	TRBV11-2	TRBJ1-6
CASSHEGNTEAFF	TGTGCCAGCAGCCACGAGGGGAACACTGAAGCTTTCTTT	.	.	TRBV7-8	TRBJ1-1
CASSQERGQPQHF	TGCGCCAGCAGCCAAGAGAGAGGACAGCCCCAGCATTTT	many	.	TRBV3-1	TRBJ1-5
CIGGQGGTDTQYF	TGCATCGGGGGACAGGGCGGCACAGATACGCAGTATTTT	.	TRBD1	TRBV29-1	TRBJ2-3
CASSPSGRYTYEQYF	TGTGCCAGTTCTCCTAGCGGGAGATATACCTACGAGCAGTACTTC	.	TRBD2	TRBV19	TRBJ2-7
CASSLDILGSGQGDGYTF	TGCGCCAGCAGCCTGGACATCTTGGGATCCGGGCAGGGCGATGGCTACACCTTC	.	.	TRBV4-3	TRBJ1-2
CSGRGRSSYEQYF	TGCAGCGGCAGGGGGCGGTCCTCCTACGAGCAGTACTTC	.	TRBD1	TRBV20-1	TRBJ2-7
CASSPRTGLGEQFF	TGTGCCAGCAGCCCTAGGACAGGGTTAGGTGAGCAGTTCTTC	.	TRBD1	TRBV7-6	TRBJ2-1
CSASPAGALEFITDTQYF	TGCAGTGCTAGTCCAGCGGGGGCCCTGGAATTCATTACAGATACGCAGTATTTT	.	TRBD2	TRBV20-1	TRBJ2-3
CASSNRDRGSGANVLTF	TGTGCCAGCAGCAACCGGGACAGGGGCTCTGGGGCCAACGTCCTGACTTTC	once	TRBD1	TRBV7-2	TRBJ2-6
CASRGWGSDYGYTF	TGTGCCAGCAGGGGATGGGGGTCGGACTATGGCTACACCTTC	many	.	TRBV7-8	TRBJ1-2
CASSLVGQGWADTQYF	TGTGCCAGCAGTTTAGTGGGACAGGGATGGGCAGATACGCAGTATTTT	many	TRBD1	TRBV12-3/TRBV12-4	TRBJ2-3
CASSGITGHQNTGELFF	TGCGCCAGCAGCGGAATAACGGGACATCAGAACACCGGGGAGCTGTTTTTT	few	.	TRBV5-1	TRBJ2-2
CASSLRQGEEQYF	TGTGCCAGCAGTCTCCGACAGGGAGAGGAGCAGTACTTC	.	TRBD1	TRBV12-3/TRBV12-4	TRBJ2-5
CASSLERIYNEQFF	TGTGCCAGCAGCTTAGAACGGATATACAATGAGCAGTTCTTC	.	.	TRBV7-2	TRBJ2-1
CAWSVSGPGELFF	TGTGCCTGGAGTGTGTCGGGTCCCGGGGAGCTGTTTTTT	few	.	TRBV30	TRBJ2-2
CSARPFSINEQYF	TGCAGTGCTAGACCCTTTAGCATAAACGAGCAGTACTTC	.	.	TRBV20-1	TRBJ2-7
CASSPKSGGKQFF	TGTGCCAGCAGCCCTAAGTCGGGGGGGAAGCAGTTCTTC	.	TRBD2	TRBV12-3/TRBV12-4	TRBJ2-1
CASSLGGLAGQIQETQYF	TGTGCCAGCAGTTTAGGGGGACTAGCGGGGCAAATCCAAGAGACCCAGTACTTC	few	TRBD2	TRBV12-3/TRBV12-4	TRBJ2-5
CATSFNTEAFF	TGTGCCACCAGTTTCAACACTGAAGCTTTCTTT	few	.	TRBV24-1	TRBJ1-1
CASSSAAPYEQYF	TGTGCCAGCAGTTCGGCGGCCCCCTACGAGCAGTACTTC	.	.	TRBV27	TRBJ2-7
CSARASGGVNGQFF	TGCAGTGCTAGAGCCAGCGGGGGGGTCAATGGGCAGTTCTTC	few	TRBD2	TRBV20-1	TRBJ2-1
CASSRLGTGEDYGYTF	TGTGCCAGCAGTCGCCTCGGGACAGGGGAGGACTATGGCTACACCTTC	many	TRBD1	TRBV12-3/TRBV12-4	TRBJ1-2
CSVEGARETQYF	TGCAGCGTTGAAGGTGCACGAGAGACCCAGTACTTC	many	.	TRBV29-1	TRBJ2-5
CASSSEGLWKETQYF	TGTGCCAGCAGCTCGGAGGGACTCTGGAAAGAGACCCAGTACTTC	many	.	TRBV7-9	TRBJ2-5
CASRSGTGGRDEKLFF	TGTGCCAGCAGATCCGGGACAGGGGGCCGGGATGAAAAACTGTTTTTT	.	TRBD1	TRBV6-5	TRBJ1-4
CASSAFQTAGEKLFF	TGTGCCAGCAGCGCCTTCCAGACGGCAGGTGAAAAACTGTTTTTT	many	.	TRBV7-9	TRBJ1-4
CAISEGEGAETQYF	TGTGCCATCAGTGAGGGAGAGGGAGCCGAGACCCAGTACTTC	many	.	TRBV10-3	TRBJ2-5
CAWSVGGPSNQPQHF	TGTGCCTGGAGTGTGGGGGGACCTAGCAATCAGCCCCAGCATTTT	few	.	TRBV30	TRBJ1-5
CASAPSGADTQYF	TGTGCCAGCGCGCCTAGCGGCGCAGATACGCAGTATTTT	few	TRBD2	TRBV7-9	TRBJ2-3
CASRSIRGSYEQYF	TGTGCCAGCAGGTCTATCAGGGGTTCCTACGAGCAGTACTTC	many	.	TRBV6-2/TRBV6-3	TRBJ2-7
CASSYGTGRSETQYF	TGTGCCAGCAGTTACGGGACAGGGAGGTCGGAGACCCAGTACTTC	many	TRBD1	TRBV6-2/TRBV6-3	TRBJ2-5
CASSRDSRKETQYF	TGTGCCAGCAGCCGTGACTCTCGCAAAGAGACCCAGTACTTC	many	.	TRBV3-1	TRBJ2-5
CATSDSRRGAIDTQYF	TGTGCCACCAGTGATTCGCGGCGGGGGGCCATAGATACGCAGTATTTT	many	TRBD2	TRBV24-1	TRBJ2-3
CASSSLQGREQYF	TGTGCCAGCAGTTCCCTACAAGGCCGCGAGCAGTACTTC	many	.	TRBV12-3/TRBV12-4	TRBJ2-7
CAWSRRDRPLHF	TGTGCCTGGAGTCGCAGGGACCGACCCCTCCACTTT	few	.	TRBV30	TRBJ1-6